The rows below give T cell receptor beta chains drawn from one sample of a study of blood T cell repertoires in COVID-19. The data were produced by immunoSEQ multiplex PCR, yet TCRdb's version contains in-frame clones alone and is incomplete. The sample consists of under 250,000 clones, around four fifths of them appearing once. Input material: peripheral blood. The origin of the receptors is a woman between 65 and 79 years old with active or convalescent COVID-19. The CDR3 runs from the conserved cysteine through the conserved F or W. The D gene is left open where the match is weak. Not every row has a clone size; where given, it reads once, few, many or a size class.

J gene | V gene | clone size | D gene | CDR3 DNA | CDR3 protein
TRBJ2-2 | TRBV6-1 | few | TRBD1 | TGTGCCAGCAGTGAAGCGGACAGGGACCCCCCCAGGGAGCTGTTTTTT | CASSEADRDPPRELFF
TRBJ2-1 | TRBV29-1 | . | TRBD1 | TGCAGCTCTACAGGGGCTAACTCTAACAATGAGCAGTTCTTC | CSSTGANSNNEQFF
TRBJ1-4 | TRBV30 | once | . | TGTGCCTGGTCAGGCGATATTAATGAAAAACTGTTTTTT | CAWSGDINEKLFF
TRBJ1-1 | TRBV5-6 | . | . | TGTGCCAGCAGCTTGAGTCTCGCGGGGACTGAAGCTTTCTTT | CASSLSLAGTEAFF
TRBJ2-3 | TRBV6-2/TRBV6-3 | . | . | TGTGCCAGCAGTTACTCTGAGGGGGGGGGACACCTCACAGATACGCAGTATTTT | CASSYSEGGGHLTDTQYF
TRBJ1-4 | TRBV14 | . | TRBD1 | TGTGCCAGCAGCCAATCGTCCGGGACAGGAGGGAAACTGTTTTTT | CASSQSSGTGGKLFF
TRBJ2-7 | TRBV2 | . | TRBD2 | TGTGCCAGCAGAAATAAACGGGGGGGTTCCGACGAGCAGTACTTC | CASRNKRGGSDEQYF
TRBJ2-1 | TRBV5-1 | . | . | TGCGCCAGCAGCCCCCAGGGGTACAATGAGCAGTTCTTC | CASSPQGYNEQFF
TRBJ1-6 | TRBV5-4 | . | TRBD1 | TGTGCTGCTACGGGACAGCATAATTCACCCCTCCACTTT | CAATGQHNSPLHF
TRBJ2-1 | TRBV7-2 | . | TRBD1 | TGTGCCAGCAGCTCCTGGGACAGGCCCAATGAGCAGTTCTTC | CASSSWDRPNEQFF
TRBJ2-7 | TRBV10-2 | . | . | TGCGCCAGCTCCAGAGGAGCGGGTTTAAGCTACGAGCAGTACTTC | CASSRGAGLSYEQYF
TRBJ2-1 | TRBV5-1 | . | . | TGCGCCAGCAGCTTTGCCGGGAGAGAAAGTGAGCAGTTCTTC | CASSFAGRESEQFF
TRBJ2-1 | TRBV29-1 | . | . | TGCAGCGTTGAAGAGGGGACTCACCACAGTTACAATGAGCAGTTCTTC | CSVEEGTHHSYNEQFF
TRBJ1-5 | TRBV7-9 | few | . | TGTGCCAGCAGCCTTGACAGGTTTTTCCTCCATTTT | CASSLDRFFLHF
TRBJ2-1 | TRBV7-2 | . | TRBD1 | TGTGCCAGCAGCTTGGGGACAGGGATCAATGAGCAGTTCTTC | CASSLGTGINEQFF
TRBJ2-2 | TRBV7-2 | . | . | TGTGCCTACCGGACAGTCATCACCGGGGAGCTGTTTTTT | CAYRTVITGELFF
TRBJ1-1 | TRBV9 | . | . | TGTGCCAGCAGCGTCGGACTGGAGGGTGAAGCTTTCTTT | CASSVGLEGEAFF
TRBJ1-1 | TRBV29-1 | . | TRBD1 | TGCAGCGTGGGGACAGGCAGGAACACTGAAGCTTTCTTT | CSVGTGRNTEAFF